Below are 22 T cell receptor beta chains sequenced from a single sample in a study of T-cell reconstitution after alpha-beta-depleted transplantation in children (dated by TCRdb to about 2016). Library preparation was by PCR. For sequencing, an Illumina HiSeq 2500 was employed. TCR library preparation used molecular barcoding, with unique molecular identifiers applied to normalize quantification of the TCRbeta repertoire. TCRdb trimmed the raw reads at Q25, called clones with MiXCR and kept productive beta chains. Rows matching on CDR3 protein sequence are summarized as one entry with the most common DNA and genes. Here the sample has about 300,000 distinct CDR3 sequences; 6% to 10% occur a single time. The ten largest clonotypes hold 9.1% of the sample. Beyond this particular receptor, the publication reports: Over the following months the frequencies of hyperexpanded clones went down, and after one year T-cell counts and TCRbeta diversity were mostly credited to newly produced T cells.

This sample's treatment or condition label indicates: allogeneic hematopoietic cell transplantation with graft depleted of TCRalphabeta T cells and CD19 B cells. Which antigens these TCRs recognize remains unknown. The sequencing used peripheral blood, collected 360 days after TCRalphabeta/CD19-depleted stem cell transplant. Source of these receptors: a female patient aged 2-9 years who had a stem cell transplant for Fanconi anemia, so the T cells may come from the graft donor.

This clonotype was seen at least ten times. In DNA, the CDR3 is TGTGCCAGCAGTTCCCCTATCAGACAGGGAACAGATACGCAGTATTTT. Protein sequence: CASSSPIRQGTDTQYF. This chain uses TRBV28 with TRBJ2-3; TRBD1 aligns across 7 bases. V dropped 4 bases and J dropped 3; count of bases not matched to a gene: 10. This CDR3 region has 16 residues. Looked up from germline, CDR1 is MDHEN and CDR2 is SYDVKM.

This clonotype was detected a few times. This chain connects TRBV2 to TRBJ2-2, with TRBD2 as a possible D gene (6 bases). CDR1 and CDR2 from the germline V gene are SNHLY and FYNNEI. CDR3 length: 15 residues. V lost 6 bases, J lost 1 base, and 12 bases lay in between. CDR3 protein: CASRWGSGNTGELFF. DNA of the CDR3: TGTGCCAGCAGGTGGGGTAGCGGGAACACCGGGGAGCTGTTTTTT.

This clonotype has just a few counts. The chain carries TRBV27 and TRBJ2-7; D possibly corresponds to TRBD1 (6 bases). The CDR3 length is 13 residues. Deletions cut 1 base from V and 7 bases from J, with 11 bases between. Germline lookup yields CDR1 MNHEY and CDR2 SMNVEV (reference sequence). This CDR3 reads CASSLYRVGEQYF. As DNA, the CDR3 is TGTGCCAGCAGTTTATACAGGGTGGGAGAGCAGTACTTC.

This clonotype was observed a few times. The rearrangement links TRBV5-1 to TRBJ1-2; a weak D match, TRBD1 (5 bases). Germline V gene sequence: CDR1 SGHRS, CDR2 YFSETQ. V lost 0 bases to trimming and J lost 3 bases, with 9 bases between them. The CDR3 has 14 amino acids. The CDR3 reads CASSLVTADYGYTF. CDR3 sequence (DNA): TGCGCCAGCAGCTTGGTGACAGCTGACTATGGCTACACCTTC.

This chain links TRBV6-2 or TRBV6-3 with TRBJ2-1; possibly TRBD1 for D (5 bases). This CDR3 region has 14 residues. CDR1 is MNHEY, CDR2 SVGEGT, per germline. Deletions cut 6 bases from V and 0 bases from J, with 9 bases between. The CDR3: CASRQDPSYNEQFF. The CDR3 DNA follows: TGTGCCAGCAGACAGGACCCCTCCTACAATGAGCAGTTCTTC.

The table lists this clonotype with many counts. The chain carries TRBV6-1 and TRBJ2-3; 7 nucleotides agree with TRBD1. The V segment lost 6 bases and the J segment 2 bases; nucleotides outside the gene matches: 8. The germline gives CDR1 MNHNS, CDR2 SASEGT. This CDR3 comprises 15 residues. CDR3 DNA: TGTGCCAGCAGGGATGGGACAGCTTCCACAGATACGCAGTATTTT. It encodes CASRDGTASTDTQYF.

This clonotype was seen repeatedly, ten times or more. This sequence joins TRBV2 and TRBJ2-5, with 12 bases matching TRBD1. CDR1 SNHLY and CDR2 FYNNEI come from the germline V gene. CDR3 length: 15 amino acids. V gave up 5 bases and J gave up 5 bases; unmatched junction bases: 6. The CDR3 sequence is CASSPGTGGDETQYF. The CDR3 nucleotides are TGTGCCAGCAGTCCCGGGACAGGGGGCGATGAGACCCAGTACTTC.

CDR3: CASTTGTNEKLFF. As DNA, the CDR3 is TGTGCCAGCACGACAGGGACTAATGAAAAACTGTTTTTT. The chain links TRBV9 to TRBJ1-4; 7 nucleotides line up with TRBD1. The germline CDR1 and CDR2 sequences are SGDLS and YYNGEE. Losses at the gene ends were 6 bases for V and 2 bases for J; bases not matched to a gene: 1. The CDR3 runs 13 residues.

This CDR3 reads CSARHRGGTGELFF. CDR3 nucleotides: TGCAGTGCTAGGCACAGGGGTGGCACCGGGGAGCTGTTTTTT. This sequence joins TRBV20-1 and TRBJ2-2; 7 bases fit TRBD1. The trim removed 3 bases at V and 4 bases at J, leaving 5 bases unmatched. CDR1 is DFQATT and CDR2 is SNEGSKA in the germline V gene (reference sequence). There are 14 residues in the CDR3.

This clonotype was seen many times. The J gene is TRBJ2-5, the V gene TRBV15; D is perhaps TRBD1 (5 bases). From germline, CDR1 is LNHNV and CDR2 YYDKDF (reference sequence). Trimming removed 0 bases at V and 1 base at J, with 9 bases between. The CDR3 is 15 amino acids. The chain's CDR3 is CATSRDGQIQETQYF. CDR3 bases: TGTGCCACCAGCAGAGATGGACAAATCCAAGAGACCCAGTACTTC. The full variable domain, rest sourced from reference TRBV15 and TRBJ2-5, is DAMVIQNPRYQVTQFGKPVTLSCSQTLNHNVMYWYQQKSSQAPKLLFHYYDKDFNNEADTPDNFQSRRPNTSFCFLDIRSPGLGDTAMYLCATSRDGQIQETQYFGPGTRLLVL.

Many counts were recorded for this clonotype. CDR3: CASSPWVEKAFF. CDR3 sequence (DNA): TGTGCCAGCAGCCCTTGGGTGGAAAAAGCTTTCTTT. The V gene is TRBV12-3 or TRBV12-4, the J gene TRBJ1-1; D ambiguous. The CDR3 has 12 amino acids. V lost 6 bases and J lost 9, with 14 bases in between.

This clonotype was seen ten or more times. V gene TRBV2 combines with J gene TRBJ2-3, with a weak D call TRBD2 (5 bases). CDR1 SNHLY and CDR2 FYNNEI come from the germline V gene. V was trimmed by 9 bases and J by 2 bases, leaving 9 bases between them. The CDR3 has 12 residues. The CDR3 sequence is CARGDNTDTQYF. CDR3 bases: TGTGCCAGGGGAGATAACACAGATACGCAGTATTTT.

This clonotype was counted a few times. The J gene is TRBJ2-5, the V gene TRBV2, with TRBD1 identical over 9 bases. The CDR3 consists of 14 residues. V shed 8 bases and J 7 bases; nucleotides not matched to a gene: 11. Looked up from germline, CDR1 is SNHLY and CDR2 is FYNNEI. CDR3 sequence reads: CASGISTGGLTQYF. The CDR3 DNA sequence: TGTGCCAGCGGAATATCGACAGGGGGTTTGACCCAGTACTTC.

This clonotype was seen repeatedly, ten times or more. The CDR3 here is CASSDLSPWTALQETQYF. CDR3 coding DNA: TGTGCCAGCAGTGATCTATCCCCCTGGACAGCTCTCCAAGAGACCCAGTACTTC. The chain recombines TRBV6-1 with TRBJ2-5, with D possibly matching TRBD1 (6 bases). The V and J ends lost 3 bases and 1 base respectively, with 21 bases between them. The CDR3 loop spans 18 amino acids. Germline CDR1 and CDR2: MNHNS and SASEGT.

This clonotype was detected ten times or more. This rearrangement joins TRBV12-3 or TRBV12-4 to TRBJ1-1; the D is unclear. V lost 2 bases, J lost 0 bases, and 7 bases lay in between. The CDR3 extends over 14 amino acids. This CDR3 reads CASSLNGMNTEAFF. CDR3 in DNA: TGTGCCAGCAGTTTAAACGGGATGAACACTGAAGCTTTCTTT.

The CDR3 spells CASSLVLGSGSLKLNYGYTF. CDR3 nucleotide sequence: TGTGCCAGCAGCTTAGTACTTGGGAGCGGGTCCCTTAAACTTAACTATGGCTACACCTTC. The genes are TRBV11-2 and TRBJ1-2; the D is unclear. V lost 1 base, J lost 1 base, and 25 bases lay in between. The CDR3 has 20 amino acids. The germline gives CDR1 SGHAT, CDR2 FQNNGV.

At least ten counts were recorded for this clonotype. The chain employs TRBV9 and TRBJ2-3; the match to TRBD1 covers 7 bases. This CDR3 comprises 15 residues. V shed 1 base, J shed 4 bases, and the junction held 6 bases outside the gene matches. Germline V gene data show CDR1 as SGDLS and CDR2 as YYNGEE. CDR3 in amino acids: CASSVRQGGPDTQYF. DNA for the CDR3: TGTGCCAGCAGCGTACGACAGGGCGGTCCAGATACGCAGTATTTT.

In this sample, this clonotype turned up a few times. The chain couples TRBV18 to TRBJ1-2; D is uncertain. CDR3 length: 15 amino acids. Germline CDR1 is KGHSH and CDR2 is LQKENI. Trimming took off 0 bases at V and 2 bases at J, with 10 bases between the two ends. CDR3 sequence: CASSPPLTANYGYTF. CDR3 nucleotides: TGTGCCAGCTCACCACCTCTAACAGCCAACTATGGCTACACCTTC. The full variable domain, in which reference TRBV18 and TRBJ1-2 provide the parts outside the CDR3, is NAGVMQNPRHLVRRRGQEARLRCSPMKGHSHVYWYRQLPEEGLKFMVYLQKENIIDESGMPKERFSAEFPKEGPSILRIQQVVRGDSAAYFCASSPPLTANYGYTFGSGTRLTVV.

The chain joins TRBV4-2 to TRBJ1-2, with 11 bases lining up with TRBD1. Germline assignment: CDR1 LGHNA and CDR2 YNFKEQ. V trimming: 3 bases; J trimming: 9 bases; junction bases outside the gene matches: 9. This CDR3 region has 15 residues. The CDR3 here is CASSQPGTGGSSYTF. The CDR3 DNA sequence: TGTGCCAGCAGCCAGCCAGGGACAGGGGGGAGTAGCTACACCTTC.

The sample holds many counts of this clonotype. J is TRBJ2-3 and V is TRBV3-1; TRBD2 matches 14 bases. The CDR3 covers 18 residues. The V gene's germline CDR1 is LGHDT and CDR2 YNNKEL (reference sequence). The V segment lost 4 bases and the J segment 2 bases; nucleotides outside the gene matches: 8. The CDR3 nucleotides read TGTGCCAGCAGCCTTTTGCCGGGACTAGCGGGAGACACAGATACGCAGTATTTT. As protein: CASSLLPGLAGDTDTQYF.

This clonotype was seen a handful of times. This chain connects TRBV6-5 to TRBJ1-6; D might be TRBD1 (5 bases). The CDR3 totals 15 residues. Germline CDR1 MNHEY, CDR2 SVGAGI. Trimming removed 2 bases at V and 7 bases at J, with 12 bases between. This CDR3 is CASSYGSWGNSPLHF. The CDR3, as DNA: TGTGCCAGCAGTTACGGCTCTTGGGGCAATTCACCCCTCCACTTT.

This clonotype showed up many times. The rearrangement links TRBV20-1 to TRBJ2-1; 9 bases are shared with TRBD2. This CDR3 has 13 residues. Trimming cost V 3 bases and J 10 bases; bases outside gene matches: 7. Germline V gene data show CDR1 as DFQATT and CDR2 as SNEGSKA (reference sequence). The chain's CDR3 is CSASNGGGVEQFF. The CDR3 DNA is TGCAGTGCTAGCAATGGCGGGGGGGTGGAGCAGTTCTTC.